These T cell receptor beta chains were read from a single sample in a study of blood T cell repertoires in COVID-19. Clones were sequenced by immunoSEQ multiplex PCR, and TCRdb holds only the in-frame ones, with some missing. Among some 74,000 clones, 70% to 80% were seen once, and the ten largest hold roughly 12%. The material sequenced was peripheral blood. These receptors all stem from a human donor in a cohort sampled during active COVID-19. Each CDR3 is given with its conserved first and last residue. The D gene is left open where the match is weak. Where a row states a size, it is once, few, many or the class of an expanded clone; other rows omit it.

>TRBJ2-2|-|TRBD2|TRBV19
TGTGCCAGTAGCGGGGGGTGGACCGGGGAGCTGTTTTTT
CASSGGWTGELFF
>TRBJ2-1|-|-|TRBV6-1
TGTGCCAGCAGTGACCGGCGGGCATCTTCCTACAATGAGCAGTTCTTC
CASSDRRASSYNEQFF
>TRBJ1-3|-|-|TRBV6-5
TGTGCCAGCGCCCCGGGGGGTGGAAACACCATATATTTT
CASAPGGGNTIYF
>TRBJ2-7|-|TRBD1|TRBV5-6
TGTGCCAGCAGCTTGGCCTCGGACAGGGGGCGGCGGGAGCAGTACTTC
CASSLASDRGRREQYF
>TRBJ2-1|-|-|TRBV21-1
TGTGCCAGCAGCAAACGGGGGGAAGGGGGCAAACTAGCGGACTACAATGAGCAGTTCTTC
CASSKRGEGGKLADYNEQFF
>TRBJ2-5|few|TRBD1|TRBV11-3
TGTGCCAGCAGCTCGGGGACAGGGGGAGGGGAGACCCAGTACTTC
CASSSGTGGGETQYF
>TRBJ1-2|-|-|TRBV11-3
TGTGCCAGCAGCTCCGCGCCCGGGGACTATGGCTACACCTTC
CASSSAPGDYGYTF
>TRBJ2-2|-|-|TRBV6-6
TGTGCCAGCAGCGCAGGGTATAGCGGGGAGCTGTTTTTT
CASSAGYSGELFF
>TRBJ2-1|-|TRBD2|TRBV9
TGTGCCAGCAGCCCACAGGGACTAGCGAGCGGTGAGCAGTTCTTC
CASSPQGLASGEQFF
>TRBJ1-6|few|-|TRBV9
TGTGCCAGCAGCGTAGAACAGGGAAATTCACCCCTCCACTTT
CASSVEQGNSPLHF